The table lists the clone carrying this T cell receptor (beta chain) with many counts. The antigen is undetermined. The authors used Ficoll-Paque density gradient centrifugation to separate PBMCs. The input was roughly 10 ml of fresh peripheral blood. Beta-chain TCR CDR3 regions were amplified from RNA transcripts. Investigators did first-round RT-PCR with HTBI primers, then second-round multiplex PCR. TCRdb reprocessed the multiplex PCR reads with MiXCR, giving one entry per CDR3 protein. Of a few hundred thousand distinct CDR3 sequences detected, just over 15% appear once; the ten largest clones hold around 6.6%. The data originate from a study of Graves' ophthalmopathy and Graves' hyperthyroidism. Findings of the study overall: The model's ophthalmopathy progression predictions had approximately 71% sensitivity and about 72% specificity.

Trimming shortened V by 3 bases and J by 1 base, and 12 bases separated the two germline ends. This CDR3 spans 15 amino acids. The germline V gene encodes CDR1 LNHNV and CDR2 YYDKDF (reference sequence). This receptor was obtained from a young woman with stable Graves' hyperthyroidism. Input material: peripheral blood. The chain carries TRBV15 and TRBJ2-5; no clear D gene. The CDR3 DNA reads TGTGCCACCAGCAGTGCCGGGTGGTCCCAAGAGACCCAGTACTTC. Residues: CATSSAGWSQETQYF.